This TCR beta chain was identified during a study of blood T cell repertoires in COVID-19. For the study at large: PBMCs, B-cell-depleted T cells, or T cells were the source of the cDNA or gDNA that made up the material.

The authors' processing: Reference gene primer amplification yielded estimated nucleated cell counts. TCRdb keeps only in-frame clones here, not all; method: immunoSEQ multiplex PCR. Clonal size and the V and J genes are those of that table, whereas D and trimming came from the DNA. The sample includes about 68,000 clones, roughly 85% seen only once; the top ten take approximately 23%. The V end lost 5 bases, the J end lost 2 bases, and 7 bases lay between the germline ends. The germline gives CDR1 SNHLY, CDR2 FYNNEI. This CDR3 has 13 residues. This clonotype was obtained from a man aged 50 or older with acute or convalescent COVID-19. The chain has TRBV2 and TRBJ1-3, with unresolved D. Input material: peripheral blood. The DNA of the CDR3 is TGTGCCAGCAGTACCGACACTGGAAACACCATATATTTT. Protein product: CASSTDTGNTIYF.